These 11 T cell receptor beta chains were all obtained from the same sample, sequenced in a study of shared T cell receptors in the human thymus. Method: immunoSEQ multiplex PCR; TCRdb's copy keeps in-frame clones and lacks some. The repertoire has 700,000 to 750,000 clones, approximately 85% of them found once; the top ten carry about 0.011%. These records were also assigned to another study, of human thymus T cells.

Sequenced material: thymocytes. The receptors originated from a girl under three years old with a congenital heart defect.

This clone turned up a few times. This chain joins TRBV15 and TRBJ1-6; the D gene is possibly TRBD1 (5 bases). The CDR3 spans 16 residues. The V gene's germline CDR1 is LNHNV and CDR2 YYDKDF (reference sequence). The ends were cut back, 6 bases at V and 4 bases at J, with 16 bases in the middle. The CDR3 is CATRVGRGTYNSPLHF. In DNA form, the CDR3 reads TGTGCCACCAGAGTGGGCCGGGGGACTTATAATTCACCCCTCCACTTT.

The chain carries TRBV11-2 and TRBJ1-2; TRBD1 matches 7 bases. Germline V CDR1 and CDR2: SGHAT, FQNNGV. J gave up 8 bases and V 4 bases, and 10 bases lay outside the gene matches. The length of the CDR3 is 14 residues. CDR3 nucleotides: TGTGCCAGCAGCTGCTCAACAGGGGTTTGCGGCTACACCTTC. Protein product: CASSCSTGVCGYTF.

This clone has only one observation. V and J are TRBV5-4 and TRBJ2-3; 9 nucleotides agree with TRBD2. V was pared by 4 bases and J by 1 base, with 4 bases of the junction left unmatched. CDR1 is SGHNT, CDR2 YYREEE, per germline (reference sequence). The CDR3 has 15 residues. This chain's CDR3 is CASSPGGGGTDTQYF. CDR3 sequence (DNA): TGTGCCAGCAGCCCTGGCGGGGGGGGCACAGATACGCAGTATTTT. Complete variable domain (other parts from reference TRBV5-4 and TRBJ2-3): ETGVTQSPTHLIKTRGQQVTLRCSSQSGHNTVSWYQQALGQGPQFIFQYYREEENGRGNFPPRFSGLQFPNYSSELNVNALELDDSALYLCASSPGGGGTDTQYFGPGTRLTVL.

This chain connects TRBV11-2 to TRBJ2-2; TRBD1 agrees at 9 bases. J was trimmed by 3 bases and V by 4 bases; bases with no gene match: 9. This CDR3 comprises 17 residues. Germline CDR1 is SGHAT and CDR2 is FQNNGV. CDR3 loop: CASSWRNRGRDTGELFF. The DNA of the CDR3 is TGTGCCAGCAGCTGGAGGAACAGGGGGCGGGACACCGGGGAGCTGTTTTTT.

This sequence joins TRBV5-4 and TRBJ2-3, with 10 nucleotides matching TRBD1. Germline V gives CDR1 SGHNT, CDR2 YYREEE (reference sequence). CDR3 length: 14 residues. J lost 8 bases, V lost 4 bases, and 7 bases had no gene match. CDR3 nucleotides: TGTGCCAGCAGCCAGGGACAGGGGAGAGGTACGCAGTATTTT. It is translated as CASSQGQGRGTQYF. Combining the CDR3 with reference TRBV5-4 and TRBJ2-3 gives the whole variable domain ETGVTQSPTHLIKTRGQQVTLRCSSQSGHNTVSWYQQALGQGPQFIFQYYREEENGRGNFPPRFSGLQFPNYSSELNVNALELDDSALYLCASSQGQGRGTQYFGPGTRLTVL.

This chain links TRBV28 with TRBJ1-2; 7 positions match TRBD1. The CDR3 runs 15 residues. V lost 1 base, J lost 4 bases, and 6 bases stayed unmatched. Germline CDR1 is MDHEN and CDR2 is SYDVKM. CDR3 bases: TGTGCCAGCAGTTTATATCAGGGGGGATCCTATGGCTACACCTTC. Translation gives CASSLYQGGSYGYTF.

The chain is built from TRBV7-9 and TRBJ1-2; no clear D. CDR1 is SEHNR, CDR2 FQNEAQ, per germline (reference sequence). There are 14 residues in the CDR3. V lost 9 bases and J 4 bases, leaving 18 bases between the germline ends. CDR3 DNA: TGTGCCAGTCGCGGGCGAGAGAAGACCTATGGCTACACCTTC. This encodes CASRGREKTYGYTF.

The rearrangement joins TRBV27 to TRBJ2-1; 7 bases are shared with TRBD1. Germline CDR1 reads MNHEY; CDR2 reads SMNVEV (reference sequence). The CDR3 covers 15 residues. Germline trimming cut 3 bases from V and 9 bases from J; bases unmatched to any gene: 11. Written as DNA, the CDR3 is TGTGCCAGCAGTTTTAGGACAGGACCATCAATTGAGCAGTTCTTC. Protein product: CASSFRTGPSIEQFF.

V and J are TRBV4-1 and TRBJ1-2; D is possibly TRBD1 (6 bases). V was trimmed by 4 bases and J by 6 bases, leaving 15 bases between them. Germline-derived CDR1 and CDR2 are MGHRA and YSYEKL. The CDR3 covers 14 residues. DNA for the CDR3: TGCGCCAGCAGCCTCCCAGGGGCCCAACATGGCTACACCTTC. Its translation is CASSLPGAQHGYTF.

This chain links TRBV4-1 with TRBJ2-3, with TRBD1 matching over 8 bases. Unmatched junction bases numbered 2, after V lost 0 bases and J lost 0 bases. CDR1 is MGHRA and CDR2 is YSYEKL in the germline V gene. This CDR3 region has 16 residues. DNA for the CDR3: TGCGCCAGCAGCCAAGATGGACAGGGTAGCACAGATACGCAGTATTTT. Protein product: CASSQDGQGSTDTQYF.

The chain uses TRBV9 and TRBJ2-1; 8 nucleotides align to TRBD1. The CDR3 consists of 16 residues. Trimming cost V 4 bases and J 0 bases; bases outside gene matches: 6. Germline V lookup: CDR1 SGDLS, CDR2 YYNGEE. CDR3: CASSIGQGPSYNEQFF. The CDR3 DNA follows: TGTGCCAGCAGCATCGGACAGGGACCCTCCTACAATGAGCAGTTCTTC.